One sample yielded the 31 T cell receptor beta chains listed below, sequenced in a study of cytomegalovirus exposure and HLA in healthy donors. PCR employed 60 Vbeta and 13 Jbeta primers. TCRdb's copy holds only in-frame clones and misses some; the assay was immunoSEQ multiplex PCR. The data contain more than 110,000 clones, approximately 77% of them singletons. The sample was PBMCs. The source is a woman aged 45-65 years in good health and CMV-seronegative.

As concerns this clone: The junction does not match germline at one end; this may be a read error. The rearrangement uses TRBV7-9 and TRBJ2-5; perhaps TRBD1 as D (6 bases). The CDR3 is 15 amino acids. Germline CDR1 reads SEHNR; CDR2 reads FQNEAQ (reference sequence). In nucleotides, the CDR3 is TGTTCCAGCAGCTTAGAGCGGACAGTACGGGAGACCCAGTACTTC. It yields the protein CSSSLERTVRETQYF. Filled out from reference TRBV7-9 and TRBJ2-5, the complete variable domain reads DTGVSQNPRHKITKRGQNVTFRCDPISEHNRLYWYRQTLGQGPEFLTYFQNEAQLEKSRLLSDRFSAERPKGSFSTLEIQRTEQGDSAMYLCSSSLERTVRETQYFGPGTRLLVL.

This CDR3 reads CASSLIQGENTEAFF. DNA for the CDR3: TGTGCCAGCAGCTTAATCCAGGGCGAGAACACTGAAGCTTTCTTT. This chain joins TRBV7-9 and TRBJ1-1, with a weak D call TRBD1 (5 bases). This CDR3 is built from 15 residues. Germline V CDR1 and CDR2: SEHNR, FQNEAQ (reference sequence). V lost 2 bases and J 1 base, leaving 11 bases between the germline ends. Full variable domain (rest looked up from reference TRBV7-9 and TRBJ1-1): DTGVSQNPRHKITKRGQNVTFRCDPISEHNRLYWYRQTLGQGPEFLTYFQNEAQLEKSRLLSDRFSAERPKGSFSTLEIQRTEQGDSAMYLCASSLIQGENTEAFFGQGTRLTVV.

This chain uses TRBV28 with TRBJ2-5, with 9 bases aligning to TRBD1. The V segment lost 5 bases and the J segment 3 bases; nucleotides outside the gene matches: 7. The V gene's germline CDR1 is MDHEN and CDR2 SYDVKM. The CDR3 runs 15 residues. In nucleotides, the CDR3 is TGTGCCAGCAGTGCACCGGACAGGGGTAAAGAGACCCAGTACTTC. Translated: CASSAPDRGKETQYF.

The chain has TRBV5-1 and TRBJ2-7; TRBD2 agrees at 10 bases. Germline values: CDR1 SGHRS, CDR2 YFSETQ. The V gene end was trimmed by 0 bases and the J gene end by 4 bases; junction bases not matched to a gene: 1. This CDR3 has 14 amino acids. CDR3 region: CASSLASGGYEQYF. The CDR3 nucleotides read TGCGCCAGCAGCTTGGCTAGCGGGGGATACGAGCAGTACTTC.

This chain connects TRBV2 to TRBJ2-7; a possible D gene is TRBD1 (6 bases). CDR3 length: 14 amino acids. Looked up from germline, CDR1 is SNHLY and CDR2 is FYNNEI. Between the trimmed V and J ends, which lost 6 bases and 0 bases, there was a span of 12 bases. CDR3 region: CASRLTTGSYEQYF. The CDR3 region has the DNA TGTGCCAGCAGATTAACGACAGGCTCCTACGAGCAGTACTTC.

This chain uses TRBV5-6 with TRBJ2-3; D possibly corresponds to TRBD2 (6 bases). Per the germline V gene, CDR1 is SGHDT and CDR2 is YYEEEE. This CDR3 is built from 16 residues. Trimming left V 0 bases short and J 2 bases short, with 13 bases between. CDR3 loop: CASSLDAGRITDTQYF. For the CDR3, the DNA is TGTGCCAGCAGCTTGGATGCGGGGAGGATCACAGATACGCAGTATTTT.

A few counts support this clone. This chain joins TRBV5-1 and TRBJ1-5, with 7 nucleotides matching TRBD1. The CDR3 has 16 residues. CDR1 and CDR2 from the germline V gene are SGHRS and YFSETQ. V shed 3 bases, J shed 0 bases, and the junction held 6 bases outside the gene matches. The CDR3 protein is CASSSHQGVSNQPQHF. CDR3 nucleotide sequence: TGCGCCAGCAGCTCTCACCAGGGGGTTAGCAATCAGCCCCAGCATTTT.

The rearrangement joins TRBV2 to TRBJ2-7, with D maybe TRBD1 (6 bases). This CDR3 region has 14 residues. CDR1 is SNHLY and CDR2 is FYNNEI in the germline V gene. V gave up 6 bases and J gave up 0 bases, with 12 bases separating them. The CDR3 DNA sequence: TGTGCCAGCAGGTCACAGGGTAACTCCTACGAGCAGTACTTC. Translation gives CASRSQGNSYEQYF.

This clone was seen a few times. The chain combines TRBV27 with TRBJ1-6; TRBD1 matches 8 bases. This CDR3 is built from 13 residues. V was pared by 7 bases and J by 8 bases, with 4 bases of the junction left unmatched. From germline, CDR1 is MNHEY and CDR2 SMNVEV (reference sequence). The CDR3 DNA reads TGTGCCAGCACCGCGACAGGGGATTCACCCCTCCACTTT. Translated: CASTATGDSPLHF.

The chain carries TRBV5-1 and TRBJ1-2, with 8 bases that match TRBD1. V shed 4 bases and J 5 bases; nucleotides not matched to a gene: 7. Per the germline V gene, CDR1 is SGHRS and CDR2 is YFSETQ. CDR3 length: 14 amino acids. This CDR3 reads CASSPGQGLYGYTF. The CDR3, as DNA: TGCGCCAGCAGCCCAGGACAGGGCCTATATGGCTACACCTTC.

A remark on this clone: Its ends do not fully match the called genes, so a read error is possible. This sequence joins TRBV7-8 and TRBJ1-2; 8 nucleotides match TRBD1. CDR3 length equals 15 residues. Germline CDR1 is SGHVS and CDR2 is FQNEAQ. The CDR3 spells CASRPARTGNYGCTF. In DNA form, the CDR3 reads TGTGCCAGCAGGCCCGCCCGGACAGGGAACTATGGCTGCACCTTC. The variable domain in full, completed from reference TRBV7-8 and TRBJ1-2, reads GAGVSQSPRYKVAKRGQDVALRCDPISGHVSLFWYQQALGQGPEFLTYFQNEAQLDKSGLPSDRFFAERPEGSVSTLKIQRTQQEDSAVYLCASRPARTGNYGCTFGSGTRLTVV.

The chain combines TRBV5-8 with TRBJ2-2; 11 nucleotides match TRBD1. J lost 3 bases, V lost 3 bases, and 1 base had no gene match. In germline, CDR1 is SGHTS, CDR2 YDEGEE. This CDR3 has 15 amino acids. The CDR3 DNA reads TGTGCCAGCAGCTGGACAGGGGGCTACACCGGGGAGCTGTTTTTT. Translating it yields CASSWTGGYTGELFF.

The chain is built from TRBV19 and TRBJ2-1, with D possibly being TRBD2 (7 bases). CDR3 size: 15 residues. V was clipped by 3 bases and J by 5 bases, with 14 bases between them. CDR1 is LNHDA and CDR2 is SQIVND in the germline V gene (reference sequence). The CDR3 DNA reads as TGTGCCAGTAGTATGGGGGGGCGACCGAACAATGAGCAGTTCTTC. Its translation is CASSMGGRPNNEQFF. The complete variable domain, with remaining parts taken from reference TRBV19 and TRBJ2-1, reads DGGITQSPKYLFRKEGQNVTLSCEQNLNHDAMYWYRQDPGQGLRLIYYSQIVNDFQKGDIAEGYSVSREKKESFPLTVTSAQKNPTAFYLCASSMGGRPNNEQFFGPGTRLTVL.

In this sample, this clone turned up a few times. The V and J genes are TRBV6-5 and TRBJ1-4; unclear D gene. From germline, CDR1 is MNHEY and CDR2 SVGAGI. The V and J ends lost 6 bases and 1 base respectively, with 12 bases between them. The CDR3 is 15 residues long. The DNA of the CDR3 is TGTGCCAGCAGGCCCCGCAGTGAAACTAATGAAAAACTGTTTTTT. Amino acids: CASRPRSETNEKLFF.

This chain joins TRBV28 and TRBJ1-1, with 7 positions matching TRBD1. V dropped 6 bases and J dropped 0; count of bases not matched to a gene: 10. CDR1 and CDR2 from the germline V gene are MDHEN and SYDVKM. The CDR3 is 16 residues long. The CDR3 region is CASSQPGQNMNTEAFF. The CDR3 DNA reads TGTGCCAGCAGCCAACCGGGACAGAATATGAACACTGAAGCTTTCTTT.

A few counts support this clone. CDR3 nucleotide sequence: TGCAGCGTTGTTTGGGAGCGGGGGGTTCTGGATACGCAGTATTTT. Translation: CSVVWERGVLDTQYF. V and J are TRBV29-1 and TRBJ2-3; 9 bases are a match to TRBD2. The trim removed 4 bases at V and 6 bases at J, leaving 11 bases unmatched. There are 15 residues in the CDR3. Germline V gene sequence: CDR1 SQVTM, CDR2 ANQGSEA.

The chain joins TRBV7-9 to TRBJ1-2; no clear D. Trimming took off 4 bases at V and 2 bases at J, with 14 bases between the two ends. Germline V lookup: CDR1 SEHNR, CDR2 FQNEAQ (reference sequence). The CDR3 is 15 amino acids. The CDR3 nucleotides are TGTGCCAGCAGCTCCTACTTCGGCGGGAACTATGGCTACACCTTC. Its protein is CASSSYFGGNYGYTF.

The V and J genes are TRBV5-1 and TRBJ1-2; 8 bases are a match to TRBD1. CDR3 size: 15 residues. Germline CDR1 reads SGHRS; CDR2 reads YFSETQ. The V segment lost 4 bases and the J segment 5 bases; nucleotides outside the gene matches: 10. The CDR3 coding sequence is TGCGCCAGCAGCCCGACCCAGGGGGCGGGATATGGCTACACCTTC. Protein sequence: CASSPTQGAGYGYTF.

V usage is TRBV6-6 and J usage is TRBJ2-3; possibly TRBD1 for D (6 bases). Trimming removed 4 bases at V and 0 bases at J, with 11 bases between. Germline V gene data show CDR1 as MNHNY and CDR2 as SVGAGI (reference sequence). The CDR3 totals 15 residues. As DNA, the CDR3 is TGTGCCAGCAGTTCGTCGACAGGTAGCACAGATACGCAGTATTTT. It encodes CASSSSTGSTDTQYF.

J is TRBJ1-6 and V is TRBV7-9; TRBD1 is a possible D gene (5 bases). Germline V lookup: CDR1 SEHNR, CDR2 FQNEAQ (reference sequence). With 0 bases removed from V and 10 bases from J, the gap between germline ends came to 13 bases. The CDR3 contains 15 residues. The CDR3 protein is CASSLANGGGSPLHF. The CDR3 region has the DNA TGTGCCAGCAGCTTAGCAAACGGGGGTGGGTCACCCCTCCACTTT. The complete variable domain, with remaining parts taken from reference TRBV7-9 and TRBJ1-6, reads DTGVSQNPRHKITKRGQNVTFRCDPISEHNRLYWYRQTLGQGPEFLTYFQNEAQLEKSRLLSDRFSAERPKGSFSTLEIQRTEQGDSAMYLCASSLANGGGSPLHFGNGTRLTVT.

CDR3 DNA sequence: TGTGCCAGCAGAGAGGAGGGATCATTGAGTGAAAAACTGTTTTTT. The encoded protein is CASREEGSLSEKLFF. This rearrangement joins TRBV13 to TRBJ1-4; D gene uncertain. The V gene lost 6 bases and the J gene lost 7 bases, with 18 bases spanning the gap. The CDR3 runs to 15 residues. CDR1 PRHDT and CDR2 FYEKMQ come from the germline V gene (reference sequence).

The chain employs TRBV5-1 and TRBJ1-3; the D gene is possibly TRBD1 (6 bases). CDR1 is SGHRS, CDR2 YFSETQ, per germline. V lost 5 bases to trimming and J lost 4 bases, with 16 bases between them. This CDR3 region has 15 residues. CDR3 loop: CASSKGTMEGNTIYF. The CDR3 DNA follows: TGCGCCAGCAGTAAAGGGACAATGGAAGGAAACACCATATATTTT.

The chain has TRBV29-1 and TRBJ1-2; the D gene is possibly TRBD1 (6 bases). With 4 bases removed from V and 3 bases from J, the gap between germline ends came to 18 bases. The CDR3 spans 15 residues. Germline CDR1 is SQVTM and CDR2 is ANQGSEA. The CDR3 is CSVGKTQGRDYGYTF. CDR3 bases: TGCAGCGTTGGAAAAACTCAGGGGCGCGACTATGGCTACACCTTC.

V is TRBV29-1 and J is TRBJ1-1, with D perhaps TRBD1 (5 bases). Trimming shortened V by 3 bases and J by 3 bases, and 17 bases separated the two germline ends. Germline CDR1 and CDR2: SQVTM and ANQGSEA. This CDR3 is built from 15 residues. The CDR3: CSVDRGTPVDTEAFF. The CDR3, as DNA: TGCAGCGTTGACCGGGGGACCCCGGTCGACACTGAAGCTTTCTTT.

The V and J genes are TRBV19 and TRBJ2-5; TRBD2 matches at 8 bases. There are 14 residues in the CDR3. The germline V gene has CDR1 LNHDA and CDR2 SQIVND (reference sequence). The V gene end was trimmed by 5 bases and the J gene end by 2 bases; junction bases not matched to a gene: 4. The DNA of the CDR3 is TGTGCCAGTAGTGTCGGGGGGGGGCAAGAGACCCAGTACTTC. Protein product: CASSVGGGQETQYF.

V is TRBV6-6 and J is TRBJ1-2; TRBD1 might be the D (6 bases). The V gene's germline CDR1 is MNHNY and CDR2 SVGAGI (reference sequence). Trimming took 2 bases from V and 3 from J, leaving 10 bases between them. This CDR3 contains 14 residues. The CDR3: CASSYTRTDYGYTF. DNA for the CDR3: TGTGCCAGCAGTTACACTCGGACAGACTATGGCTACACCTTC.

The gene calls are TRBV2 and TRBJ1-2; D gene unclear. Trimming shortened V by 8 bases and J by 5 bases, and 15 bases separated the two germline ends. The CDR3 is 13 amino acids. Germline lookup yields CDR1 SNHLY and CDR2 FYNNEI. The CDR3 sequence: CASGGPVDYGYTF. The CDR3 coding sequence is TGTGCCAGCGGAGGGCCTGTCGATTATGGCTACACCTTC.

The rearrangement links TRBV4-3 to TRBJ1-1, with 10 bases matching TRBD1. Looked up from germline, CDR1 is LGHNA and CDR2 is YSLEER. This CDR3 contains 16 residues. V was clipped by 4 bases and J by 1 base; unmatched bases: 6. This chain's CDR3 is CASSRGTGASNTEAFF. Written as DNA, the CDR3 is TGCGCCAGCAGCCGGGGGACAGGGGCTTCGAACACTGAAGCTTTCTTT.

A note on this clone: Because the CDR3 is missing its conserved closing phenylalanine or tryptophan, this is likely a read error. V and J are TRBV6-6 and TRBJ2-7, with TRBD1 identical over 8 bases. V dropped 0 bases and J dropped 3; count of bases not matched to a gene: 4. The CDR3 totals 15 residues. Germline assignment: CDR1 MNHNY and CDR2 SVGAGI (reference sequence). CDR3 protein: CASSYSRGQGYEQYL. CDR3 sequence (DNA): TGTGCCAGCAGTTACTCGAGAGGACAGGGCTACGAGCAGTACCTC.

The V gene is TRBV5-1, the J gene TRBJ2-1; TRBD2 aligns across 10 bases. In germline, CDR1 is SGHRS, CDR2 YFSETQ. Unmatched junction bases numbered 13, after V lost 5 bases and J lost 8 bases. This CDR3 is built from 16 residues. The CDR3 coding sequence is TGCGCCAGCAGTTTTAGCGGGGGGAGTGTGGTCGATGAGCAGTTCTTC. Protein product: CASSFSGGSVVDEQFF.

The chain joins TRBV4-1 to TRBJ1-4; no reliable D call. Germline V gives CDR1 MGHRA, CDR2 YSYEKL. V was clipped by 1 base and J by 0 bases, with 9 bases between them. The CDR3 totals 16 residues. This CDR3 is CASSQAVFSTNEKLFF. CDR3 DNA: TGCGCCAGCAGCCAAGCAGTGTTTTCAACTAATGAAAAACTGTTTTTT.